This TCR beta chain was sequenced for a study of a mutant IDH1 vaccine in newly diagnosed glioma. Study summary: There were about 60% males and about 38% females among treated patients, whose mean age was roughly 40 years. Beforehand, treatment had been radiotherapy, temozolomide, or both; the majority received both.

This clone has more than one count but fewer than ten. Its antigen is not known. Time point described: baseline, week 1 (first vaccination visit). The treatment denotes: pre-vaccination baseline after standard-of-care therapy. New WHO grade 3 or 4 astrocytomas that were IDH1-mutant and ATRX-lost occurred in the donors. The method was immunoSEQ multiplex PCR; TCRdb's version includes in-frame clones alone and lacks a portion of them. The sample lists tens of thousands of clones; over 60% were seen once. Findings and limits, study-wide: Top-clonotype changes in peripheral T cells seemed unrelated to pseudoprogression.

This CDR3 spans 16 amino acids. In germline, CDR1 is SGHTA, CDR2 FQGNSA. With V trimmed by 7 bases and J by 0 bases, 9 bases remained unmatched. This TCR was sampled from a woman between 40 and 55 years old with glioma. The chain couples TRBV7-2 to TRBJ1-5; 7 nucleotides agree with TRBD1. The sequencing used PBMCs, collected from a glioma patient treated with radiotherapy, temozolomide or both. CDR3 coding DNA: TGTGCCAGCAACAGGGGAATAGGGTATAGCAATCAGCCCCAGCATTTT. Protein sequence: CASNRGIGYSNQPQHF.